These 17 T cell receptor beta chains came from one sample sequenced in a study of pediatric ulcerative colitis. Generated by immunoSEQ multiplex PCR, the TCRdb table keeps only in-frame clones and is missing some. The profile shows over a thousand clones, almost 90% of them singletons. The specimen was blood. These receptors all come from a boy aged 5-17 years with severe ulcerative colitis.

This chain connects TRBV27 to TRBJ2-3; the match to TRBD2 covers 7 bases. This CDR3 spans 16 amino acids. The V segment lost 5 bases and the J segment 4 bases; nucleotides outside the gene matches: 12. Germline CDR1 is MNHEY and CDR2 is SMNVEV (reference sequence). CDR3: CASSILAIGFADTQYF. CDR3 DNA sequence: TGTGCCAGCAGTATACTAGCGATTGGTTTTGCAGATACGCAGTATTTT.

This chain joins TRBV5-4 and TRBJ1-1; 10 bases align to TRBD1. The CDR3 is 16 residues long. V gave up 3 bases and J gave up 4 bases; unmatched junction bases: 9. Germline V CDR1 and CDR2: SGHNT, YYREEE (reference sequence). Here the CDR3 DNA reads TGTGCCAGCAGCTCCATTTTCCGGACAGGGGGCACTGAAGCTTTCTTT. Translating gives CASSSIFRTGGTEAFF.

This sequence joins TRBV11-3 and TRBJ2-1; no clear D. Between the trimmed V and J ends, which lost 3 bases and 5 bases, there was a span of 11 bases. CDR1 SGHNT and CDR2 YENEEA come from the germline V gene. The CDR3 spans 14 residues. Here the CDR3 reads CASSFVGSDNEQFF. CDR3 sequence (DNA): TGTGCCAGCAGCTTTGTAGGGTCGGACAATGAGCAGTTCTTC.

The chain is built from TRBV9 and TRBJ1-2, with 8 positions matching TRBD1. Trimming cost V 0 bases and J 6 bases; bases outside gene matches: 7. The CDR3 spans 15 residues. Germline assignment: CDR1 SGDLS and CDR2 YYNGEE. CDR3 loop: CASSVADREWDGYTF. DNA for the CDR3: TGTGCCAGCAGCGTAGCGGACAGGGAATGGGATGGCTACACCTTC.

This rearrangement joins TRBV10-3 to TRBJ2-2; 9 nucleotides match TRBD1. CDR1 is ENHRY, CDR2 SYGVKD, per germline. This CDR3 is built from 14 residues. With V trimmed by 5 bases and J by 3 bases, 1 base remained unmatched. The CDR3 coding sequence is TGTGCCATCAGTCGGGACAGGGACACCGGGGAGCTGTTTTTT. Its protein product is CAISRDRDTGELFF.

Written as DNA, the CDR3 is TGTGCCAGCAGCACACGAGGAGTACTAGCGGCCGTAAATACGCAGTATTTT. It encodes CASSTRGVLAAVNTQYF. The chain recombines TRBV13 with TRBJ2-3; 8 positions agree with TRBD2. Trimming at V came to 5 bases and at J to 7 bases, leaving 17 bases not matched to a gene. The CDR3 has 17 residues. The germline V gene has CDR1 PRHDT and CDR2 FYEKMQ (reference sequence).

The chain joins TRBV15 to TRBJ2-2; no clear D gene. V lost 2 bases and J 1 base, leaving 5 bases between the germline ends. This CDR3 is built from 14 residues. Germline CDR1 is LNHNV and CDR2 is YYDKDF (reference sequence). DNA for the CDR3: TGTGCCACCAGCAGAAACAGGAACACCGGGGAGCTGTTTTTT. Its protein is CATSRNRNTGELFF.

The V gene is TRBV27, the J gene TRBJ1-1; a weak D match, TRBD1 (6 bases). CDR1 MNHEY and CDR2 SMNVEV come from the germline V gene (reference sequence). This CDR3 has 14 residues. The V end was cut by 5 bases, the J end by 6 bases, with 16 bases between. The CDR3: CASSTPGVPAEAFF. CDR3 in DNA: TGTGCCAGCAGTACCCCAGGGGTCCCGGCTGAAGCTTTCTTT.

This chain links TRBV14 with TRBJ2-3; 10 bases agree with TRBD2. Germline values: CDR1 SGHDN, CDR2 FVKESK. The CDR3 extends over 15 amino acids. Unmatched junction bases numbered 1, after V lost 3 bases and J lost 1 base. CDR3 residues: CASSQGLARTDTQYF. The CDR3 DNA sequence: TGTGCCAGCAGCCAGGGACTAGCGCGCACAGATACGCAGTATTTT.

V usage is TRBV5-8 and J usage is TRBJ1-4; 10 positions match TRBD1. Trimming cost V 4 bases and J 8 bases; bases outside gene matches: 8. Per the germline V gene, CDR1 is SGHTS and CDR2 is YDEGEE. CDR3 length equals 15 residues. The CDR3 nucleotides are TGTGCCAGCAGCGGGGGGACAGGGGCGAGGGAAAAACTGTTTTTT. Amino acids: CASSGGTGAREKLFF.

This clone was counted between two and nine times. The V gene is TRBV19, the J gene TRBJ1-1; D not certain. Trimming pared 6 bases from V and 1 base from J, leaving 12 bases between. The CDR3 loop spans 14 amino acids. CDR1 and CDR2 (germline): LNHDA, SQIVND (reference sequence). CDR3 DNA: TGTGCCAGTAGCACCACGGGCCCGAACACTGAAGCTTTCTTT. This codes for CASSTTGPNTEAFF. Variable domain in full (rest from reference TRBV19 and TRBJ1-1): DGGITQSPKYLFRKEGQNVTLSCEQNLNHDAMYWYRQDPGQGLRLIYYSQIVNDFQKGDIAEGYSVSREKKESFPLTVTSAQKNPTAFYLCASSTTGPNTEAFFGQGTRLTVV.

This clone has just one count. The rearrangement joins TRBV5-6 to TRBJ2-1, with 7 bases identical to TRBD2. With 2 bases clipped from V and 3 bases from J, the junction kept 8 bases outside the gene matches. Per germline, CDR1 SGHDT and CDR2 YYEEEE. The CDR3 covers 16 residues. In DNA, the CDR3 is TGTGCCAGCAGCTTTCTGGAGCGGGACGTCTACAATGAGCAGTTCTTC. Amino acid sequence: CASSFLERDVYNEQFF.

This sequence joins TRBV2 and TRBJ1-2; no definite D call. This CDR3 is 14 amino acids long. V shed 1 base and J shed 8 bases, with 14 bases lying between them. Germline CDR1 is SNHLY and CDR2 is FYNNEI. The CDR3 DNA reads as TGTGCCAGCAGTGAAGAAGCGGGTGTACGCGGCTACACCTTC. Its protein product is CASSEEAGVRGYTF.

The chain employs TRBV15 and TRBJ1-2; 12 positions match TRBD1. The CDR3 loop spans 19 amino acids. The trim removed 1 base at V and 2 bases at J, leaving 11 bases unmatched. Germline V lookup: CDR1 LNHNV, CDR2 YYDKDF (reference sequence). The CDR3 DNA sequence: TGTGCCACCAGCAGAGCCGCCGGGACAGGGGGCGCTCAAAACTATGGCTACACCTTC. It encodes CATSRAAGTGGAQNYGYTF.

CDR3 protein: CASSYSRGGNTIYF. DNA of the CDR3: TGTGCCAGCAGTTACTCCCGAGGGGGAAACACCATATATTTT. This sequence joins TRBV6-5 and TRBJ1-3; D not resolved. Per germline, CDR1 MNHEY and CDR2 SVGAGI. The CDR3 consists of 14 residues. Deletions cut 0 bases from V and 4 bases from J, with 7 bases between.

This sequence joins TRBV10-1 and TRBJ2-1; 7 nucleotides agree with TRBD2. Germline loops: CDR1 WNHNN, CDR2 SYGVQD (reference sequence). Trimming took 0 bases from V and 14 from J; bases not matched to a gene: 4. This CDR3 region has 12 residues. This CDR3 is CASSESRGREFF. CDR3 nucleotides: TGCGCCAGCAGTGAGTCACGGGGGAGGGAGTTCTTC.

The rearrangement uses TRBV13 and TRBJ2-1, with D perhaps assigned TRBD1 or TRBD2 (5 bases each). Deletions cut 4 bases from V and 2 bases from J, with 9 bases between. The CDR3 loop spans 14 amino acids. Germline CDR1 reads PRHDT; CDR2 reads FYEKMQ (reference sequence). CDR3 nucleotides: TGTGCCAGCAGCTACGGGACCCCCTACAATGAGCAGTTCTTC. This sequence encodes CASSYGTPYNEQFF.